Included here is one TCR beta chain sequence, with context. Which antigen it targets is not known. No base quality information exists; no much larger clone differs at one position. To demonstrate the VDJtools post-analysis software, the study profiled TCR beta repertoires from the peripheral blood of around 13 young patients with multiple sclerosis. The multiple sclerosis patients were children and adolescents ranging in age from about 6 to 17 years. These data are taken from a study of post-analysis software for immune sequencing data (dated by TCRdb to about 2015). At the level of the whole study: The recorded disease courses included relapsing-remitting, secondary progressive and progressive-relapsing multiple sclerosis, and some patients had no subtype annotation. Patient repertoires were compared against 11 to 12 previously published healthy control repertoires from donors aged 6 to 25 years. A subset of samples was prepared in parallel using single-end sample barcoding, then pooled and co-amplified after Illumina adapter ligation. Results and caveats for the whole study, not just this receptor: Strong co-clustering of samples prepared in the same batch was shown by direct clustering with F measure, prompting a batch-effect correction. Multiple sclerosis patients had significantly lower normalized Chao1 diversity than controls, a result that suggests substantial peripheral T-cell clonal expansion. Patients showed significantly higher frequencies than controls for several TRBV segments, among them TRBV5-6, TRBV5-1 and TRBV20-1. The control group was slightly older than the multiple sclerosis patient group.

The library was obtained by PCR. This sample was sequenced with an Illumina HiSeq 2500. To reduce PCR and sequencing biases, unique molecular identifiers were incorporated into the TCR beta cDNA libraries. Every 1 to 10 million input T cells yielded about 500,000 cDNA molecules, meaning each molecule approximated one T cell. The same protocol used for the earlier healthy control dataset was applied to prepare and sequence the patient libraries. Within a given batch, samples were prepared together, multiplexed and sequenced on the same HiSeq lane. The original pipeline was this. Raw barcoded reads were processed with MIGEC, discarding single-read molecular identifier groups before consensus assembly and CDR3 extraction. VDJtools was used for post-analysis of the clonotype tables, and diversity was normalized by down-sampling every dataset to the size of the smallest sample. To correct batch-related cross-sample contamination, repertoire overlap clustering matched CDR3 amino acid sequences but not nucleotide sequences. TCRdb reran the public reads through fastp at Q25 and MiXCR, keeping productive beta chains. Rows matching on CDR3 protein sequence are summarized as one entry with the most common DNA and genes. TCRdb, rather than the study authors, made the V and J calls. Across this sample there are hundreds of thousands of distinct CDR3 sequences, with around 40% seen only once. The ten most abundant clones make up about 12% of the sample.

V is shortened by 0 bases, J by 7 bases, and the region joining them spans 18 bases. From the germline V gene, CDR1 is LGHNA and CDR2 is YSLEER. Inclusive of the bounding cysteine and phenylalanine, the CDR3 is 16 residues long. Of all the DNA, just the CDR3 is kept, 48 bases in frame from base 1. This chain is built from TRBV4-3 and TRBJ2-5; the D gene is perhaps TRBD1, from 6 matching bases. The sequencing sample was made of blood. The TCR sequence derives from a girl aged 5-17 years with multiple sclerosis. The bases are TGCGCCAGCAGCCAAGAGCAGGCCAGGGGATCAGGGACCCAGTACTTC. Translated, this gives CASSQEQARGSGTQYF.